The 10 T cell receptor beta chains in this list originate from one sample, sequenced in a study of T cell repertoires in cytomegalovirus infection. TCRdb passed the reads through MiXCR, listing each CDR3 protein once. Altogether roughly 300,000 distinct CDR3 sequences are present, 9.5% being singletons, with the ten largest covering about 4.5%. The sample comprised PBMCs. Receptor source: a human donor in good health (CMV status not recorded). Some clones in this sample may be carry-over from other donors' samples.

Regarding this clonotype: A much larger clone lies one base from this, so it may be a read error. V usage is TRBV6-2 or TRBV6-3 and J usage is TRBJ2-1; possibly TRBD2 for D (6 bases). This CDR3 has 17 residues. Germline CDR1 and CDR2: MNHEY and SVGEGT. The V end lost 4 bases, the J end lost 9 bases, and 25 bases lay between the germline ends. The CDR3, as DNA: TGTGCCAGCAGTTGCGACGCCACCGGGACTGCCTTGGGTGAGCAGTTCTTC. Protein product: CASSCDATGTALGEQFF.

This clonotype was observed a handful of times. The V call is TRBV20-1, the J call TRBJ1-5, with 7 bases identical to TRBD1. The CDR3 runs 14 residues. Germline V CDR1 and CDR2: DFQATT, SNEGSKA (reference sequence). Germline trimming cut 3 bases from V and 7 bases from J; bases unmatched to any gene: 9. The CDR3 sequence is CSASQGQSGQPQHF. CDR3 nucleotides: TGCAGTGCTAGTCAGGGACAGTCTGGCCAGCCCCAGCATTTT.

This clonotype occurred many times. The chain combines TRBV7-6 with TRBJ2-7; tentatively, D is TRBD2 (5 bases). This CDR3 contains 13 residues. In germline, CDR1 is SGHVS, CDR2 FNYEAQ. V was pared by 5 bases and J by 5 bases, with 13 bases between. CDR3 protein: CASSLTSSHEQYF. CDR3 DNA: TGTGCCAGCAGCCTCACTAGTTCCCACGAGCAGTACTTC.

Many counts were recorded for this clonotype. This chain connects TRBV10-3 to TRBJ2-2; perhaps D is TRBD1 or TRBD2 (6 bases each). V lost 3 bases and J lost 14, with 16 bases in between. The CDR3 extends over 13 amino acids. In germline, CDR1 is ENHRY, CDR2 SYGVKD. CDR3 protein: CAISESLGGLLFF. Here the CDR3 DNA reads TGTGCCATCAGTGAATCCCTCGGGGGCCTCCTGTTTTTT.

This clonotype was observed many times. The rearrangement uses TRBV7-9 and TRBJ2-3; possibly TRBD2 for D (6 bases). In germline, CDR1 is SEHNR, CDR2 FQNEAQ (reference sequence). This CDR3 has 17 residues. Trimming stripped 4 bases from V and 0 bases from J, with 17 bases between. CDR3 residues: CASSSVGGSASTDTQYF. As DNA, the CDR3 is TGTGCCAGCAGCTCGGTGGGGGGTTCTGCTAGCACAGATACGCAGTATTTT.

This clonotype was seen at least ten times. J is TRBJ2-3 and V is TRBV28, with TRBD1 matching 9 bases. Looked up from germline, CDR1 is MDHEN and CDR2 is SYDVKM. J gave up 2 bases and V 5 bases, and 14 bases lay outside the gene matches. This CDR3 region has 18 residues. CDR3 coding DNA: TGTGCCAGCAGTCCCTTAACCATCCGACAGGGGGTCACAGATACGCAGTATTTT. This translates into CASSPLTIRQGVTDTQYF.

The gene calls are TRBV5-5 and TRBJ2-2; D is ambiguous. Germline loops: CDR1 SGHKS, CDR2 YYEKEE (reference sequence). The CDR3 contains 12 residues. V shed 1 base and J shed 7 bases, with 5 bases lying between them. CDR3 loop: CASSLQVGELFF. CDR3 nucleotide sequence: TGTGCCAGCAGCTTGCAGGTCGGGGAGCTGTTTTTT.

This clonotype was seen repeatedly, ten times or more. The chain couples TRBV7-2 to TRBJ2-7; 7 bases match TRBD2. Germline V gives CDR1 SGHTA, CDR2 FQGNSA. The CDR3 contains 16 residues. After removal of 3 bases from V and 3 bases from J, the junction contained 11 bases not matched to a gene. CDR3 residues: CASSFTGTKGIYEQYF. CDR3 DNA: TGTGCCAGCAGCTTTACCGGGACTAAGGGGATCTACGAGCAGTACTTC.

This clonotype has just a few counts. The chain recombines TRBV29-1 with TRBJ2-2; D gene uncertain. In germline, CDR1 is SQVTM, CDR2 ANQGSEA. V lost 5 bases to trimming and J lost 8 bases, with 12 bases between them. The CDR3 has 12 residues. The CDR3: CSVPNGLGELFF. The CDR3 DNA is TGCAGCGTTCCGAACGGGTTGGGGGAGCTGTTTTTT.

This clonotype has just a few counts. The rearrangement joins TRBV25-1 to TRBJ2-5; 10 nucleotides line up with TRBD2. This CDR3 has 16 residues. The junction had 8 bases not matched to a gene; V was cut back by 2 bases and J by 5 bases. Germline values: CDR1 MGHDK, CDR2 SYGVNS. CDR3 protein: CASSEQGLAALETQYF. CDR3 DNA sequence: TGTGCCAGCAGTGAACAAGGACTAGCGGCTCTGGAGACCCAGTACTTC. Supplemented by reference TRBV25-1 and TRBJ2-5, the full variable domain reads EADIYQTPRYLVIGTGKKITLECSQTMGHDKMYWYQQDPGMELHLIHYSYGVNSTEKGDLSSESTVSRIRTEHFPLTLESARPSHTSQYLCASSEQGLAALETQYFGPGTRLLVL.